This is a list of T cell receptor beta chains from one sample in a study of tissue T cells after allogeneic stem cell transplantation. Libraries were prepared by immunoSEQ multiplex PCR; TCRdb keeps only in-frame clonotypes and omits some of them. This repertoire shows 9,400 or so clones, around 62% found once; its top ten account for more than 7%. This sample comprised tissue from the ileum, obtained at autopsy. Source of these receptors: a woman aged 18 to 49 with breast cancer. The CDR3 runs from the conserved cysteine through the conserved F or W. Each record gives: D gene, clone size, J gene, V gene, CDR3 DNA, CDR3 protein. A D gene is named only where the DNA matches it firmly. Size values are once, few and many counts, or a class for expanded clones, and some rows have none.

D gene: -
clone size: -
J gene: TRBJ2-7
V gene: TRBV7-2
CDR3 DNA: TGTGCCAGCAGCGGCGACTCCTACGAGCAGTACTTC
CDR3 protein: CASSGDSYEQYF

D gene: TRBD2
clone size: few
J gene: TRBJ2-7
V gene: TRBV28
CDR3 DNA: TGTGCCACCTCGACCGGGGGGACCTACGAGCAGTACTTC
CDR3 protein: CATSTGGTYEQYF

D gene: -
clone size: -
J gene: TRBJ1-5
V gene: TRBV7-9
CDR3 DNA: TGTGCCAGCAGCTTAGATGCGGCAGGGGATCAGCCCCAGCATTTT
CDR3 protein: CASSLDAAGDQPQHF

D gene: TRBD2
clone size: -
J gene: TRBJ2-5
V gene: TRBV6-5
CDR3 DNA: TGTGCCAGCACCCCGACTAGCGGGGGGCAAGAGACCCAGTACTTC
CDR3 protein: CASTPTSGGQETQYF

D gene: TRBD1
clone size: -
J gene: TRBJ2-5
V gene: TRBV27
CDR3 DNA: TGTGCCAGCAGTTCCACGACAGGGCCAAAAAGGGAGACCCAGTACTTC
CDR3 protein: CASSSTTGPKRETQYF

D gene: TRBD2
clone size: -
J gene: TRBJ2-3
V gene: TRBV11-3
CDR3 DNA: TGTGCCAGCAGCCTTGGGACTAGCGGGAGGACAGATACGCAGTATTTT
CDR3 protein: CASSLGTSGRTDTQYF

D gene: TRBD1
clone size: -
J gene: TRBJ2-7
V gene: TRBV2
CDR3 DNA: TGTGCCAGCAGTGAAAACCCGGGACAGGGTCGTTTC
CDR3 protein: CASSENPGQGRF

D gene: -
clone size: -
J gene: TRBJ1-6
V gene: TRBV6-6
CDR3 DNA: TGTGCCAGCAGGGGAGGCTCACCCCTCCACTTT
CDR3 protein: CASRGGSPLHF

D gene: -
clone size: medium-sized
J gene: TRBJ1-3
V gene: TRBV19
CDR3 DNA: TGTGCCAGTAGTAGAGGGGGGGCTGGAAACACCATATATTTT
CDR3 protein: CASSRGGAGNTIYF

D gene: -
clone size: -
J gene: TRBJ2-7
V gene: TRBV12-2
CDR3 DNA: TGTGCAAGTCGCTTAGGGGAATCTCGGCCCAGGACAGAAGACTACGAGCAGTACTTC
CDR3 protein: CASRLGESRPRTEDYEQYF

D gene: -
clone size: -
J gene: TRBJ2-1
V gene: TRBV28
CDR3 DNA: TGTGCCAGCAGTTACGACCGGGAGTACAATGAGCAGTTCTTC
CDR3 protein: CASSYDREYNEQFF

D gene: -
clone size: -
J gene: TRBJ1-4
V gene: TRBV4-3
CDR3 DNA: TGCGCCAGCAGCCAAGATCCCCGGAAATCAACTAATGAAAAACTGTTTTTT
CDR3 protein: CASSQDPRKSTNEKLFF

D gene: -
clone size: -
J gene: TRBJ2-1
V gene: TRBV18
CDR3 DNA: TGTGCCAGCTCATCCTCCGCCTACAATGAGCAGTTCTTC
CDR3 protein: CASSSSAYNEQFF

D gene: TRBD1
clone size: -
J gene: TRBJ2-7
V gene: TRBV2
CDR3 DNA: TGTGCCAGCAGTCTACAGGGGGGCGAGCAGTACTTC
CDR3 protein: CASSLQGGEQYF

D gene: -
clone size: -
J gene: TRBJ1-1
V gene: TRBV29-1
CDR3 DNA: TGCAGCGTTGAAGATCCAGAAAACACTGAAGCTTTCTTT
CDR3 protein: CSVEDPENTEAFF

D gene: -
clone size: -
J gene: TRBJ2-1
V gene: TRBV11-2
CDR3 DNA: TGTGCCAGCAGCTTAGTAGGGGGAGGGGACAATGAGCAGTTCTTC
CDR3 protein: CASSLVGGGDNEQFF

D gene: TRBD1
clone size: -
J gene: TRBJ2-3
V gene: TRBV7-8
CDR3 DNA: TGTGCCAGCAGCCGGGGACAGGGTGCAGATACGCAGTATTTT
CDR3 protein: CASSRGQGADTQYF

D gene: -
clone size: -
J gene: TRBJ2-2
V gene: TRBV14
CDR3 DNA: TGTGCCAGCAGCCAAGATTGGGGCACCGGGGAGCTGTTTTTT
CDR3 protein: CASSQDWGTGELFF

D gene: -
clone size: -
J gene: TRBJ2-6
V gene: TRBV9
CDR3 DNA: TGTGCCAGCAGCGTAGGGAACAGGAACTCTGGGGCCAACGTCCTGACTTTC
CDR3 protein: CASSVGNRNSGANVLTF

D gene: -
clone size: -
J gene: TRBJ2-3
V gene: TRBV20-1
CDR3 DNA: TGCAGTGCTAGTGGGGAGGGGGCCGCAACAGATACGCAGTATTTT
CDR3 protein: CSASGEGAATDTQYF

D gene: -
clone size: -
J gene: TRBJ2-1
V gene: TRBV10-3
CDR3 DNA: TGTGCCGCATTAACTAGTGCTTTTTACAATGAGCAGTTCTTC
CDR3 protein: CAALTSAFYNEQFF

D gene: TRBD2
clone size: -
J gene: TRBJ2-5
V gene: TRBV7-2
CDR3 DNA: TGTGCCAGCAGCTTTAGACTAGCGGAGACCCAGTACTTC
CDR3 protein: CASSFRLAETQYF

D gene: -
clone size: -
J gene: TRBJ1-2
V gene: TRBV19
CDR3 DNA: TGTGCCAGTACTGAGTCCGGGGGCTGGGGCTACACCTTC
CDR3 protein: CASTESGGWGYTF

D gene: TRBD2
clone size: once
J gene: TRBJ2-3
V gene: TRBV28
CDR3 DNA: TGTGCCAGCAGTGTCTGGCGGGAGGGGGGCGCAGATACGCAGTATTTT
CDR3 protein: CASSVWREGGADTQYF

D gene: TRBD2
clone size: once
J gene: TRBJ2-1
V gene: TRBV7-8
CDR3 DNA: TGTGCCAGCAGCATTCACGGGGGGACCTACAATGAGCAGTTCTTC
CDR3 protein: CASSIHGGTYNEQFF

D gene: -
clone size: -
J gene: TRBJ1-1
V gene: TRBV12-3/TRBV12-4
CDR3 DNA: TGTGCCAGCAGAACGCAGGCGAACACTGAAGCTTTCTTT
CDR3 protein: CASRTQANTEAFF

D gene: -
clone size: few
J gene: TRBJ2-1
V gene: TRBV18
CDR3 DNA: TGTGCCAGCTCACCGGGGCTCAATGAGCAGTTCTTC
CDR3 protein: CASSPGLNEQFF